The T cell receptor (beta chain) described here comes from a study of T-cell memory formation after mild COVID-19. On the study more broadly: TCR clusters largely stayed donor specific. Overall study findings and caveats: Pre-infection memory harbored some responding clones, suggesting cross-reactive memory joined. Clones that contracted clustered mainly in CM and EM if CD4+ and in EMRA if CD8+.

Germline-derived CDR1 and CDR2 are SQVTM and ANQGSEA. This CDR3 is 15 amino acids long. The V and J ends lost 4 bases and 1 base respectively, with 16 bases between them. TCRdb reprocessed the 5' RACE reads via MiXCR and lists one record per CDR3 protein. The sample lists 200,000 or so distinct CDR3 sequences, 15% to 20% seen once, with roughly 2.4% in the top ten. This clonotype was counted ten times or more. Its antigen is currently unknown. The V call is TRBV29-1, the J call TRBJ1-1, with a possible D match to TRBD1 (6 bases). The TCR sequence derives from an adult woman who had mild COVID-19 (a few samples of this study predate the infection). Cell type and time point are not known. Specimen: PBMCs or a T cell subset sorted from them (not recorded which). This CDR3 is CSVGGGVAENTEAFF. CDR3 in DNA: TGCAGCGTTGGAGGGGGGGTTGCGGAGAACACTGAAGCTTTCTTT.